The subject of this entry is one T cell receptor beta chain. What it binds is unknown. Primers: 60 Vbeta forward and 13 Jbeta reverse. Original handling: A later analysis counted 80 million or so unique TCR beta chains, about 10 million shared. Profiling relied on immunoSEQ multiplex PCR, and the TCRdb table lists in-frame clones only, not all of them. The DNA was the basis for D and trimming; V, J and clone size are from that table. The sample lists a few hundred thousand clones, 60% to 80% seen once, with 1.5% to 2% in the top ten. The record originates from a study of cytomegalovirus exposure and HLA in healthy donors. Whole-study findings and limits: Rarity characterized most TCR sequences, yet some public TCRs appeared in many donors. In a later analysis, several top co-occurrence clusters appeared linked to parvovirus B19, influenza, CMV and Epstein-Barr virus.

The source material was PBMCs. The receptor was isolated from a man aged 18 to 35 in good health and CMV-seronegative.

CDR3 nucleotides: TGTGCCAGCAGCTTAGCCGGGGACCAAGAGACCCAGTACTTC. Its protein product is CASSLAGDQETQYF. V is TRBV7-2 and J is TRBJ2-5; tentative D call: TRBD2 (5 bases). Germline lookup yields CDR1 SGHTA and CDR2 FQGNSA. This CDR3 is 14 amino acids long. V lost 0 bases to trimming and J lost 0 bases, with 5 bases between them.